This T cell receptor beta chain was observed in a study of T cell changes during pregnancy in multiple sclerosis. Produced via immunoSEQ multiplex PCR; TCRdb's table is partial and in-frame only. The sample lists approximately 28,000 clones, 85% to 90% seen once, with just over 8% in the top ten. Germline loops: CDR1 MNHNS, CDR2 SASEGT. The length of the CDR3 is 16 residues. Trimming cost V 2 bases and J 2 bases, with 14 bases left between them. The TCR was taken from a female donor with multiple sclerosis, enrolled in a pregnancy study. The source material was CD8+ T cells from peripheral blood mononuclear cells, sampled after pregnancy. The V and J genes are TRBV6-1 and TRBJ2-3; no definite D call. The CDR3 spells CASSELTLTTTDTQYF. In DNA, the CDR3 is TGTGCCAGCAGTGAACTGACTCTCACAACCACAGATACGCAGTATTTT.